This T cell receptor (beta chain) was captured by sequencing in a study of T-cell reconstitution after alpha-beta-depleted transplantation in children. Study-level findings and limits: The high TCRbeta diversity at day 60 in some patients came from surviving recipient T cells and thymic progenitors. The study reportedly traced alpha-beta T cells about two months after transplant to several hundred expanded graft clones. After one year, T-cell counts and TCRbeta diversity mostly came from new T cells.

Many counts were recorded for this clonotype. The antigen is unknown. CDR3 length equals 13 residues. Between the trimmed V and J ends, which lost 3 bases and 6 bases, there was a span of 8 bases. Germline loops: CDR1 MNHEY, CDR2 SMNVEV (reference sequence). During its preparation, the TCRbeta library received unique molecular identifiers. Using its own MiXCR run on the PCR reads, TCRdb lists one record per CDR3 protein. The sample lists hundreds of thousands of distinct CDR3 sequences, 10% to 15% occurring once. The source material was PBMCs, sampled before TCRalphabeta/CD19-depleted stem cell transplant. V usage is TRBV27 and J usage is TRBJ2-2; D possibly corresponds to TRBD2 (5 bases). This TCR was sampled from a girl aged 2 to 9 with congenital amegakaryocytic thrombocytopenia, due to receive a stem cell transplant. Here the CDR3 DNA reads TGTGCCAGCAGTTTCGGGATTTCCGGGGAGCTGTTTTTT. It yields the protein CASSFGISGELFF.